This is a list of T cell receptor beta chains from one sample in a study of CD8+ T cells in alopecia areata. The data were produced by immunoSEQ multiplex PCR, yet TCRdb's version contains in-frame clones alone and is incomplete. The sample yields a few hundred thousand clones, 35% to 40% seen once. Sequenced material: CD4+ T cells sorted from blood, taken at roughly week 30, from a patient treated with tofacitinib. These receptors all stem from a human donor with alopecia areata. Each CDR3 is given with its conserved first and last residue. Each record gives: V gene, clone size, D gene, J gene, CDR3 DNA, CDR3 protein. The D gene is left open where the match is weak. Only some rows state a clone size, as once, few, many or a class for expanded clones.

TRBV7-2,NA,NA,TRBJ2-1,TGTGCCACCAAACCGGGACTTACAAAGGGTCATGAGCAGTTCTTC,CATKPGLTKGHEQFF
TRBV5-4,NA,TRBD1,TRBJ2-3,TGTGCCAGCAGCTTGATCGCAGGGGGTACAGATACGCAGTATTTT,CASSLIAGGTDTQYF
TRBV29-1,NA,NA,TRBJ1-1,TGCAGCGTTGGGGGCAGCACTGAAGCTTTCTTT,CSVGGSTEAFF
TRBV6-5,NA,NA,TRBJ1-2,TGTGCCAGCAGTTACTCGACGGACCGCCCAAACTATGGCTACACCTTC,CASSYSTDRPNYGYTF
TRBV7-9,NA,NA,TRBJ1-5,TGTGCCAGCAGCTTAGGGGTGGGAGGACAGCCCCAGCATTTT,CASSLGVGGQPQHF
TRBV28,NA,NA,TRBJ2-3,TGTGCCAGCAGTCTCACAGATACGCAGTATTTT,CASSLTDTQYF
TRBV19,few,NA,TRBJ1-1,TGTGCCAGTAGTTCATGGACGTTTGAAGCTTTCTTT,CASSSWTFEAFF
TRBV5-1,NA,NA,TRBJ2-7,TGCGCCAGCAGCTTGGACGGGCACGAGCAGTACTTC,CASSLDGHEQYF
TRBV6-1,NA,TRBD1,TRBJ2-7,TGTGCCAGTACATCGGCGGGGACAGGGGGCTACGAGCAGTACTTC,CASTSAGTGGYEQYF
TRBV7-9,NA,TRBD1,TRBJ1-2,TGTGCCAGCAGCTTCGGACAGGGGAGCTATGGCTACACCTTC,CASSFGQGSYGYTF
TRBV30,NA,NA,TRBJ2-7,TGTGCCTGGAATAGAGGGCACACACCCTACGAGCAGTACTTC,CAWNRGHTPYEQYF
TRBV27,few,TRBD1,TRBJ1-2,TGTGCCAGCAGTTTACTCGGACAGGATAGTGGCTACACCTTC,CASSLLGQDSGYTF
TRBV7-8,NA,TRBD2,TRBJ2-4,TGTGCCAGCAGCTTAGCCACTAGCGGAAACATTCAGTACTTC,CASSLATSGNIQYF
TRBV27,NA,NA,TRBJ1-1,TGTGCCAGTACGGGGGGTCTCACCACTGAAGCTTTCTTT,CASTGGLTTEAFF
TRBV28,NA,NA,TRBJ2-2,TGTGCCAGCAACCCCAGCGTTTTTGGCACCGGGGAGCTGTTTTTT,CASNPSVFGTGELFF
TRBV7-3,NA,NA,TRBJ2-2,TGTGCCAGCAGCAATCTAGCCGGGGAGACCGGGGAGCTGTTTTTT,CASSNLAGETGELFF
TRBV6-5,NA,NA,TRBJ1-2,TGTGCCAGCACCGGGGCGGGGCCGCGCAATGGCTACACCTTC,CASTGAGPRNGYTF
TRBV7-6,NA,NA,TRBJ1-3,TGTGCCAGCAGCTTATTGGGAAACACCATATATTTT,CASSLLGNTIYF
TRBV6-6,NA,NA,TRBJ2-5,TGTGCCAGCAGTAAGAACCGGGACACAGAGACCCAGTACTTC,CASSKNRDTETQYF
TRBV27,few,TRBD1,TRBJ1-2,TGTGCCAGCAGTTCCGGACAGGGCGGCTATGGCTACACCTTC,CASSSGQGGYGYTF
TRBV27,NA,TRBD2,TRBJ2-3,TGTGCCAGCAGTTCCGGGACTAGCGGGACGAATACGCAGTATTTT,CASSSGTSGTNTQYF
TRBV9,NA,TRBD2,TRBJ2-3,TGTGCCAGCAGCGTTGGCCCTAGCGGGGGCACAGATACGCAGTATTTT,CASSVGPSGGTDTQYF
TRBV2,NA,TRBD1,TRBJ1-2,TGTGCCAGCCGTCCCTGGGGACAGAGACCTGGCTACACCTTC,CASRPWGQRPGYTF
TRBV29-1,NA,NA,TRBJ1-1,TGCAGCGCTATGGGCGGGGACACTGAAGCTTTCTTT,CSAMGGDTEAFF
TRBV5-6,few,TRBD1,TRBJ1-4,TGTGCCAGCAGCTGGGGACAGGGAGAGAAACTGTTTTTT,CASSWGQGEKLFF
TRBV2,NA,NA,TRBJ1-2,TGTGCCAGCAGTGCACGAGGAATTTCCGATGGCTACACCTTC,CASSARGISDGYTF
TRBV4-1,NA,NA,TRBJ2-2,TGCGCCAGCATTTCGAGATCCGGGGAGCTGTTTTTT,CASISRSGELFF
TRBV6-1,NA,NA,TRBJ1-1,TGTGCCAGCAGTCGCCTTATGAACACTGAAGCTTTCTTT,CASSRLMNTEAFF
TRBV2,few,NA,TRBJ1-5,TGTGCCAGCAGTGAAGCGGGCAATCAGCCCCAGCATTTT,CASSEAGNQPQHF
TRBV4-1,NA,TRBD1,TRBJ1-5,TGCGCCAGCAGCCAAGATAGCAGGGGGCACGTTGGCAATCAGCCCCAGCATTTT,CASSQDSRGHVGNQPQHF
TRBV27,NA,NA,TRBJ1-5,TGTGCCAGCAGCCCTACCCTCCTTACAGCCTTTAGGCCCCAGCATTTT,CASSPTLLTAFRPQHF
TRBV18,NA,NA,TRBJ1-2,TGTGCCAGCTCACCAGACAGAAACTATGGCTACACCTTC,CASSPDRNYGYTF
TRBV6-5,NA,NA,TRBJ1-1,TGTGCCAGCAGTTATCGGTCCCCGGGATCGAACACTGAAGCTTTCTTT,CASSYRSPGSNTEAFF
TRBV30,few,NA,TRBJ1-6,TGTGCCTGGAGTGTACAGGGATTTGACAATTCACCCCTCCACTTT,CAWSVQGFDNSPLHF
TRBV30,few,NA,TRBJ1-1,TGTGCCTGGAGTGTATCTTCGAACACTGAAGCTTTCTTT,CAWSVSSNTEAFF
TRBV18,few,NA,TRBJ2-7,TGTGCCAGCTCACCACAGGCCCAGTCCTACGAGCAGTACTTC,CASSPQAQSYEQYF
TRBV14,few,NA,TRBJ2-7,TGTGCCAGCAGCTCTCTGACAACCTACGAGCAGTACTTC,CASSSLTTYEQYF
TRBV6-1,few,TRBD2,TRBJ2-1,TGTGCCAGCAGTGAAACTAGCGGGGGGAGCTCCTACAATGAGCAGTTCTTC,CASSETSGGSSYNEQFF
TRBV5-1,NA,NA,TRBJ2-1,TGCGCCAGCAGCTTGGTCGTGGGAAACAATGAGCAGTTCTTC,CASSLVVGNNEQFF
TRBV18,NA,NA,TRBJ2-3,TGTGCCAGCTCACAGAGTAGCGGTGGAGGGGAGTATTTT,CASSQSSGGGEYF
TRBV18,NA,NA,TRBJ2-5,TGTGCCAGCTCACCAGACCGGGGAGAGACCCAGTACTTC,CASSPDRGETQYF
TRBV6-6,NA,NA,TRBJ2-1,TGTGCCAGCACTCCTTTAGGAGCGGGCTCCTACAATGAGCAGTTCTTC,CASTPLGAGSYNEQFF
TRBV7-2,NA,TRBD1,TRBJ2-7,TGTGCCAGCAGCTTAGCGGGACAGGGGGCGAACGAGCAGTACTTC,CASSLAGQGANEQYF
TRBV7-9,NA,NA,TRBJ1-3,TGTGCCAGCACCCCCGGTGGAAACACCATATATTTT,CASTPGGNTIYF
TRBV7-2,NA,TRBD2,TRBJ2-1,TGTGCCAGCAGACCTATAGCGGGGGCCCACTCCACTGAGCAGTTCTTC,CASRPIAGAHSTEQFF
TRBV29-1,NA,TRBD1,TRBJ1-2,TGCAGCGTTGATCGGGGGACAGGGCCCAACTATGGCTACACCTTC,CSVDRGTGPNYGYTF
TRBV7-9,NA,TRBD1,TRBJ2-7,TGTGCCAGCAGCTGGACAGGGGGCTCCTACGAGCAGTACTTC,CASSWTGGSYEQYF
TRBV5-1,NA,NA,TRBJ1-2,TGCGCCAGCAGCCCGGAGGCAGAGGCGGGCTACACCTTC,CASSPEAEAGYTF
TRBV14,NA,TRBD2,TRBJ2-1,TGTGCCAGCAGCCAAACCAGCGGACTAGCGGGAGGGGGAAATGAGCAGTTCTTC,CASSQTSGLAGGGNEQFF
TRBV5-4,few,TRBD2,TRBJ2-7,TGTGCCAGCAGCAGCGGGACTAGTGGGAACTACGAGCAGTACTTC,CASSSGTSGNYEQYF
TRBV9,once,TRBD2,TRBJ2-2,TGTGCCAGCACCCCAAGCGGGACTAGCGCCACCGGGGAGCTGTTTTTT,CASTPSGTSATGELFF
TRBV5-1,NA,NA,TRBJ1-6,TGCGCCAGCAGCATGAGGACAGCTTCACCCCTCCACTTT,CASSMRTASPLHF
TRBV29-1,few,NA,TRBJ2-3,TGCAGCGTCCGACTCCGAGGGACAGATACGCAGTATTTT,CSVRLRGTDTQYF
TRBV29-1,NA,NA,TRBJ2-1,TGCAGCGTTGGGGATCCCGAGGGTGGTGAGCAGTTCTTC,CSVGDPEGGEQFF
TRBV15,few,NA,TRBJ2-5,TGTGCCACCAGCAAATTGTACCAAGAGACCCAGTACTTC,CATSKLYQETQYF
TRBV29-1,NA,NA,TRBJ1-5,TGCAGCGTTGAAACAGGGACGGGCAATCAGCCCCAGCATTTT,CSVETGTGNQPQHF
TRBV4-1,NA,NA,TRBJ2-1,TGCGCCAGCAGCCAAATTCCTATTAGGGGCAATGAGCAGTTCTTC,CASSQIPIRGNEQFF
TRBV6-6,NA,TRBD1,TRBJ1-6,TGTGCCAGCAGTTCGGACAGGGGGAATTCACCCCTCCACTTT,CASSSDRGNSPLHF
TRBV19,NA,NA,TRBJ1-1,TGTGCCAGTACTCTAGGCCCCGGGACGACCGGTGAAGCTTTCTTT,CASTLGPGTTGEAFF